The 8 T cell receptor beta chains listed next were all sequenced from one sample in a study of shared clonotypes between healthy human individuals (TCRdb year 2020). Library construction relied on the immunoSEQ multiplex PCR assay. TCRdb re-hosts the immuneACCESS table, in-frame sequences only. Its copies lack some clones; in the studies checked, an unresolved V gene accounts for under half of them, and the cause for the rest is not known. For this sample there are 650,000 to 700,000 clones; roughly 87% appear just once. Clones ranked in the top ten supply about 34% of the sample. The sample was memory CD8+ T cells from PBMCs. The sample's cell subset or site, from its label and the paper: CD45RO+ cells pooled with CCR7-negative TemRA cells. The receptor source for this set is a man aged 18-30 years in good health. Some clones in this sample may be carry-over from other donors' samples.

The V call is TRBV10-1, the J call TRBJ2-7; D remains ambiguous. The CDR3 has 14 residues. Trimming removed 3 bases at V and 2 bases at J, with 11 bases between. Germline V CDR1 and CDR2: WNHNN, SYGVQD (reference sequence). The CDR3: CASSETASAYEQYF. The CDR3 DNA sequence: TGCGCCAGCAGTGAAACGGCATCCGCCTACGAGCAGTACTTC.

CDR3 protein: CASSPRQGAPNYGYTF. CDR3 nucleotides: TGTGCCAGCTCACCACGACAGGGAGCCCCTAACTATGGCTACACCTTC. This chain links TRBV18 with TRBJ1-2; 7 bases match TRBD1. CDR1 KGHSH and CDR2 LQKENI come from the germline V gene. CDR3 length: 16 amino acids. J was trimmed by 0 bases and V by 1 base; bases with no gene match: 5.

Notes on this clone: One junction end disagrees with the germline gene, perhaps due to a read error. The sample contains more than one DNA sequence encoding this CDR3. The chain employs TRBV5-4 and TRBJ2-7; 8 bases line up with TRBD2. This CDR3 comprises 15 residues. CDR1 and CDR2 from the germline V gene are SGHNT and YYREEE (reference sequence). CDR3 sequence: CASSLRGGATDEQYF. Written as DNA, the CDR3 is TGTGCCAGCAGCTTGCGGGGGGGCGCAACCGACGAACAGTACTTC.

A few counts support this clone. The chain links TRBV6-1 to TRBJ1-2, with 11 nucleotides matching TRBD1. Losses at the gene ends were 6 bases for V and 4 bases for J; bases not matched to a gene: 1. The CDR3 extends over 13 amino acids. Germline V gene lookup returns CDR1 MNHNS and CDR2 SASEGT. This CDR3 is CASRDRGPYGYTF. CDR3 DNA: TGTGCCAGCAGGGACAGGGGGCCCTATGGCTACACCTTC.

This chain joins TRBV6-4 and TRBJ2-7; D remains ambiguous. CDR1 is MRHNA, CDR2 SNTAGT, per germline. The CDR3 consists of 11 residues. V was pared by 6 bases and J by 3 bases, with 6 bases between. This CDR3 reads CASRCYYEQYF. For the CDR3, the DNA is TGTGCCAGCAGATGCTACTACGAGCAGTACTTC.

Concerning this clone itself: The sample holds other DNA sequences that translate to the same CDR3. The chain combines TRBV5-6 with TRBJ2-7; D gene unclear. Germline V gene lookup returns CDR1 SGHDT and CDR2 YYEEEE. The CDR3 covers 13 residues. V was clipped by 2 bases and J by 0 bases, with 6 bases between them. As DNA, the CDR3 is TGTGCCAGCAGCTTAGGCAGCTCCTACGAGCAGTACTTC. It codes for CASSLGSSYEQYF.

The gene calls are TRBV4-3 and TRBJ1-2; weak D call: TRBD1 (5 bases). The CDR3 is 15 amino acids. Germline-derived CDR1 and CDR2 are LGHNA and YSLEER. Deletions cut 0 bases from V and 0 bases from J, with 8 bases between. The CDR3 region has the DNA TGCGCCAGCAGCCAAGAGGGGGAAGCTAACTATGGCTACACCTTC. Translated: CASSQEGEANYGYTF.

This rearrangement joins TRBV10-2 to TRBJ2-7; D may match TRBD1 or TRBD2 (5 bases each). Trimming took off 2 bases at V and 0 bases at J, with 14 bases between the two ends. Germline CDR1 and CDR2: WSHSY and SAAADI. The CDR3 covers 16 residues. CDR3 sequence: CASSEVWDEGSYEQYF. In DNA, the CDR3 is TGCGCCAGCAGTGAGGTCTGGGACGAGGGCTCCTACGAGCAGTACTTC.